These 23 T cell receptor beta chains originate from one sample sequenced in a study of persistence of HIV-infected CD4 T cells. The libraries were made with immunoSEQ version 4 in survey mode. Data came from immunoSEQ multiplex PCR; TCRdb stores just in-frame clones and leaves some out. The sample contains some 40,000 clones, roughly 92% of which appear only once. Nonspecific anti-CD3/anti-CD28 bead stimulation represents the broad CD4+ T cell repertoire. CD4+ T cells upregulating both CD40 ligand and CD69 were sorted as responding cells. Their specific antigens are unknown. The specimen was CD4+ T cells sorted from PBMCs after roughly 19-hour stimulation, collected from a patient who received antiretroviral therapy. Every receptor here comes from an adult man with HIV who was CMV-seropositive.

This clone has only one observation. The chain joins TRBV6-4 to TRBJ1-1; no definite D call. The CDR3 is made up of 17 amino acids. V lost 4 bases and J lost 5, with 23 bases in between. Germline CDR1 reads MRHNA; CDR2 reads SNTAGT. CDR3 DNA sequence: TGTGCCAGCAGTGCTACCGTAATGGCGGTTTCGCAGACTGAAGCTTTCTTT. This codes for CASSATVMAVSQTEAFF.

The chain carries TRBV7-2 and TRBJ2-3, with unresolved D. The CDR3 runs to 17 residues. Deletions cut 7 bases from V and 1 base from J, with 21 bases between. Per germline, CDR1 SGHTA and CDR2 FQGNSA. CDR3 bases: TGTGCCAGCAACTCGCCCTCACTACGGACGGGCACAGATACGCAGTATTTT. It translates to CASNSPSLRTGTDTQYF.

This sequence joins TRBV19 and TRBJ2-6; D gene ambiguous. The CDR3 consists of 14 residues. V was cut by 4 bases and J by 0 bases, with 4 bases left in between. The germline V gene encodes CDR1 LNHDA and CDR2 SQIVND (reference sequence). The CDR3 DNA reads as TGTGCCAGTAGTAGGGACTCTGGGGCCAACGTCCTGACTTTC. Translating it yields CASSRDSGANVLTF. Looking up the rest from reference TRBV19 and TRBJ2-6 gives the full variable domain: DGGITQSPKYLFRKEGQNVTLSCEQNLNHDAMYWYRQDPGQGLRLIYYSQIVNDFQKGDIAEGYSVSREKKESFPLTVTSAQKNPTAFYLCASSRDSGANVLTFGAGSRLTVL.

The V call is TRBV6-5, the J call TRBJ1-2, with D unresolved. The germline gives CDR1 MNHEY, CDR2 SVGAGI. The V end lost 8 bases, the J end lost 5 bases, and 18 bases lay between the germline ends. The CDR3 contains 14 residues. CDR3 nucleotide sequence: TGTGCCAGCGCCGACCCCCCGGGAAAGTATGGCTACACCTTC. As protein: CASADPPGKYGYTF.

The J gene is TRBJ1-4, the V gene TRBV5-5; D not resolved. The V end was cut by 0 bases, the J end by 8 bases, with 23 bases between. The CDR3 runs to 18 residues. CDR1 is SGHKS, CDR2 YYEKEE, per germline (reference sequence). CDR3 loop: CASSLAPEKDGVIEKLFF. Written as DNA, the CDR3 is TGTGCCAGCAGCTTGGCACCCGAGAAGGACGGGGTGATCGAAAAACTGTTTTTT.

The chain joins TRBV2 to TRBJ2-6; perhaps TRBD2 as D (7 bases). V was clipped by 10 bases and J by 0 bases, with 16 bases between them. This CDR3 has 16 amino acids. Per the germline V gene, CDR1 is SNHLY and CDR2 is FYNNEI. The CDR3 DNA reads as TGTGCCACCGAGAGGGGGGGAGACTCTGGGGCCAACGTCCTGACTTTC. Translating it yields CATERGGDSGANVLTF.

The rearrangement links TRBV19 to TRBJ1-2; D is unclear. The length of the CDR3 is 14 residues. The ends were cut back, 6 bases at V and 2 bases at J, with 13 bases in the middle. CDR1 is LNHDA and CDR2 is SQIVND in the germline V gene (reference sequence). CDR3 residues: CASSSDGLNYGYTF. For the CDR3, the DNA is TGTGCCAGTAGCTCGGACGGGTTGAACTATGGCTACACCTTC.

This chain uses TRBV10-3 with TRBJ1-2; no reliable D call. V was shortened by 3 bases and J by 1 base, with 6 bases between the two germline ends. Germline loops: CDR1 ENHRY, CDR2 SYGVKD. This CDR3 is 13 amino acids long. The CDR3 DNA is TGTGCCATCAGTGAACAGAATAACTATGGCTACACCTTC. The encoded protein is CAISEQNNYGYTF.

This CDR3 reads CASSPQGSYHEQYF. In DNA, the CDR3 is TGTGCCAGCTCACCACAGGGTTCCTATCACGAGCAGTACTTC. The chain links TRBV18 to TRBJ2-7; no clear D. The germline V gene encodes CDR1 KGHSH and CDR2 LQKENI. The CDR3 runs to 14 residues. V gave up 1 base and J gave up 5 bases, with 12 bases separating them.

The V gene is TRBV7-9, the J gene TRBJ1-2, with D unclear. CDR1 and CDR2 (germline): SEHNR, FQNEAQ (reference sequence). Trimming removed 5 bases at V and 8 bases at J, with 15 bases between. There are 13 residues in the CDR3. CDR3 sequence reads: CASSPAGREGYTF. The CDR3 coding sequence is TGTGCCAGCAGCCCGGCGGGGAGGGAAGGCTACACCTTC.

J is TRBJ1-6 and V is TRBV7-3; a weak D match, TRBD1 (6 bases). In germline, CDR1 is SGHTA, CDR2 FQGTGA. The CDR3 extends over 15 amino acids. The V end was cut by 5 bases, the J end by 6 bases, with 14 bases between. In DNA, the CDR3 is TGTGCCAGCAGCCCGGAGGGGGGCTTTAATTCACCCCTCCACTTT. It translates to CASSPEGGFNSPLHF. Full variable domain (missing parts from reference TRBV7-3 and TRBJ1-6): GAGVSQTPSNKVTEKGKYVELRCDPISGHTALYWYRQSLGQGPEFLIYFQGTGAADDSGLPNDRFFAVRPEGSVSTLKIQRTERGDSAVYLCASSPEGGFNSPLHFGNGTRLTVT.

The rearrangement links TRBV2 to TRBJ1-5, with D maybe TRBD1 (5 bases). The CDR3 covers 14 residues. The ends were cut back, 4 bases at V and 5 bases at J, with 12 bases in the middle. From germline, CDR1 is SNHLY and CDR2 FYNNEI. Written as DNA, the CDR3 is TGTGCCAGCAGTGTTGGGACGGACGATCAGCCCCAGCATTTT. Translation: CASSVGTDDQPQHF. The entire variable domain, with the rest obtained from reference TRBV2 and TRBJ1-5, is as follows: EPEVTQTPSHQVTQMGQEVILRCVPISNHLYFYWYRQILGQKVEFLVSFYNNEISEKSEIFDDQFSVERPDGSNFTLKIRSTKLEDSAMYFCASSVGTDDQPQHFGDGTRLSIL.

Regarding this clone: This sample includes further DNA sequences coding for the same CDR3. This chain links TRBV18 with TRBJ1-4; D is uncertain. CDR3 length equals 14 residues. Trimming removed 2 bases from V and 7 bases from J, with 11 bases in between. Germline values: CDR1 KGHSH, CDR2 LQKENI. The CDR3 DNA reads as TGTGCCAGCTCACCAGGGCTTTCATTTGAAAAACTGTTTTTT. It encodes CASSPGLSFEKLFF.

The rearrangement uses TRBV7-9 and TRBJ2-7; D remains unclear. CDR1 SEHNR and CDR2 FQNEAQ come from the germline V gene (reference sequence). The CDR3 spans 13 residues. V was trimmed by 5 bases and J by 3 bases, leaving 11 bases between them. The CDR3 sequence is CASSPTSIYEQYF. The CDR3, as DNA: TGTGCCAGCAGCCCTACATCCATCTACGAGCAGTACTTC.

The CDR3 sequence: CASSLDWGRAFF. CDR3 DNA sequence: TGTGCCAGCAGCTTAGACTGGGGAAGAGCTTTCTTT. The chain uses TRBV7-2 and TRBJ1-1, with D unclear. The CDR3 loop spans 12 amino acids. Trimming removed 1 base from V and 10 bases from J, with 10 bases in between. Germline V CDR1 and CDR2: SGHTA, FQGNSA.

The rearrangement links TRBV10-1 to TRBJ2-1; 7 bases match TRBD2. The CDR3 loop spans 14 amino acids. CDR1 is WNHNN and CDR2 is SYGVQD in the germline V gene (reference sequence). Trimming took 4 bases from V and 7 from J; bases not matched to a gene: 7. CDR3 in amino acids: CASSGTSGINEQFF. Written as DNA, the CDR3 is TGCGCCAGCAGTGGGACAAGCGGGATTAATGAGCAGTTCTTC.

The chain recombines TRBV28 with TRBJ2-6, with D hard to call. Germline CDR1 and CDR2: MDHEN and SYDVKM. This CDR3 is 16 amino acids long. Trimming pared 3 bases from V and 4 bases from J, leaving 13 bases between. The CDR3 sequence: CASSLVVQYGANVLTF. The CDR3 nucleotides read TGTGCCAGCAGTTTGGTGGTGCAGTACGGGGCCAACGTCCTGACTTTC.

V usage is TRBV2 and J usage is TRBJ1-5; D might be TRBD1 (5 bases). The germline V gene encodes CDR1 SNHLY and CDR2 FYNNEI. V was shortened by 8 bases and J by 0 bases, with 11 bases between the two germline ends. CDR3 length: 14 residues. This CDR3 is CASRGLYSNQPQHF. CDR3 DNA sequence: TGTGCCAGCCGGGGACTGTATAGCAATCAGCCCCAGCATTTT.

The V call is TRBV28, the J call TRBJ2-7, with a possible D match to TRBD1 (5 bases). Germline CDR1 is MDHEN and CDR2 is SYDVKM. CDR3 size: 15 residues. The V end was cut by 6 bases, the J end by 3 bases, with 18 bases between. The CDR3 coding sequence is TGTGCCAGCAGGTCAGGGTCTCAAGTCTTCTACGAGCAGTACTTC. This gives the protein CASRSGSQVFYEQYF.

V usage is TRBV5-5 and J usage is TRBJ2-3, with D perhaps assigned TRBD1 or TRBD2 (6 bases each). In germline, CDR1 is SGHKS, CDR2 YYEKEE (reference sequence). The CDR3 consists of 14 residues. V lost 0 bases and J 4 bases, leaving 9 bases between the germline ends. The CDR3 nucleotides read TGTGCCAGCAGCTTGGAGGGGGGCGCAGATACGCAGTATTTT. Translating gives CASSLEGGADTQYF. Full variable domain (outside the CDR3, taken from reference TRBV5-5 and TRBJ2-3): DAGVTQSPTHLIKTRGQQVTLRCSPISGHKSVSWYQQVLGQGPQFIFQYYEKEERGRGNFPDRFSARQFPNYSSELNVNALLLGDSALYLCASSLEGGADTQYFGPGTRLTVL.

The chain employs TRBV27 and TRBJ1-2; possibly TRBD1 for D (6 bases). Germline V gene sequence: CDR1 MNHEY, CDR2 SMNVEV (reference sequence). Trimming left V 9 bases short and J 8 bases short, with 22 bases between. This CDR3 region has 14 residues. CDR3 nucleotides: TGTGCCAGTGCCGGGACACGGGGTGGGGGGGGCTACACCTTC. It encodes CASAGTRGGGGYTF.

The V call is TRBV28, the J call TRBJ1-1, with TRBD1 identical over 12 bases. J was trimmed by 11 bases and V by 3 bases; bases with no gene match: 10. CDR3 length equals 15 residues. Germline V gene sequence: CDR1 MDHEN, CDR2 SYDVKM. For the CDR3, the DNA is TGTGCCAGCAGTTTTTGGGACAGGGGGCAAGTAGGCGCTTTCTTT. Translating gives CASSFWDRGQVGAFF.

The chain joins TRBV19 to TRBJ2-7; no clear D gene. V was trimmed by 1 base and J by 0 bases, leaving 10 bases between them. The CDR3 covers 15 residues. CDR1 and CDR2 (germline): LNHDA, SQIVND (reference sequence). The CDR3 spells CASSIAAASSYEQYF. The CDR3 DNA follows: TGTGCCAGTAGTATAGCGGCAGCTAGCTCCTACGAGCAGTACTTC.